A selection of T cell receptor beta chains follows, all from one sample in a study of blood T cell repertoires in COVID-19. Profiling relied on immunoSEQ multiplex PCR, and the TCRdb table lists in-frame clones only, not all of them. The profile shows roughly 43,000 clones, over 75% of them singletons. The sample consisted of peripheral blood. These receptor sequences come from a human donor in a cohort sampled during active COVID-19. The donor label of this sample is uncertain. Both conserved end residues are part of each CDR3. A D gene is named only where the DNA matches it firmly. The size field is filled for only some rows; it gives once, few, many or a size class.

-	-	TRBV27	TRBJ1-6	TGTGCCAGCAGGGGGCGATCCTATAATTCACCCCTCCACTTT	CASRGRSYNSPLHF
TRBD1	-	TRBV9	TRBJ2-1	TGTGCCAGCAGCGTAGGCGAGGGACAGGGGATCGGAGAGCAGTTCTTC	CASSVGEGQGIGEQFF
-	once	TRBV6-5	TRBJ1-1	TGTGCCAGCAGTTACTCTAGATTAGTGAGGAACACTGAAGCTTTCTTT	CASSYSRLVRNTEAFF
-	-	TRBV7-2	TRBJ1-4	TGTGCCAGCAGCTCAAGGGCCCGGGGTTCTAATGAAAAACTGTTTTTT	CASSSRARGSNEKLFF
-	-	TRBV15	TRBJ2-7	TGTGCCACCAGCAGAGAAGGGGGGGCCTACGAGCAGTACTTC	CATSREGGAYEQYF
TRBD1	medium-sized	TRBV10-3	TRBJ1-1	TGTGCCATCAGGGGGACAGGCCGTGAGAACACTGAAGCTTTCTTT	CAIRGTGRENTEAFF
TRBD1	-	TRBV7-9	TRBJ2-5	TGTGCCAGCAGCTTAGGACAGGGGGAGACCCAGTACTTC	CASSLGQGETQYF
-	once	TRBV6-5	TRBJ1-1	TGTGCCAGCAGTTCCTCTGCGCCCGGGGAAGCTTTCTTT	CASSSSAPGEAFF
-	-	TRBV27	TRBJ1-1	TGTGCCAGCAGTTTTTCCCCCGGGAACACTGAAGCTTTCTTT	CASSFSPGNTEAFF
TRBD1	once	TRBV27	TRBJ1-5	TGTGCCAGCAGTCCCTCGGACAGGGGGGATCAGCCCCAGCATTTT	CASSPSDRGDQPQHF
-	once	TRBV5-1	TRBJ2-7	TGCGCCAGCACCCTAGACAGTTACTCCTACGAGCAGTACTTC	CASTLDSYSYEQYF
-	-	TRBV7-3	TRBJ1-3	TGTGCCAGCAGCTCTAACTCTGGAAACACCATATATTTT	CASSSNSGNTIYF
-	-	TRBV7-9	TRBJ2-7	TGTGCCAGCAGCTTAGGGACCGGGGGGCCTTACTACGAGCAGTACTTC	CASSLGTGGPYYEQYF
-	-	TRBV11-2	TRBJ2-3	TGTGCCAGCAGCTCCCGGGGGGCCCCAGATACGCAGTATTTT	CASSSRGAPDTQYF
-	-	TRBV30	TRBJ2-3	TGTGCCTGGAGTGTACTGTCAGATACGCAGTATTTT	CAWSVLSDTQYF
TRBD2	-	TRBV7-3	TRBJ2-3	TGTGCCAGCAGCAAGGGACTAGCGGGGGTAGCAGATACGCAGTATTTT	CASSKGLAGVADTQYF
-	-	TRBV18	TRBJ2-2	TGTGCCAGCTCACCAATAGCGGCCGGGGAGCTGTTTTTT	CASSPIAAGELFF
-	-	TRBV2	TRBJ1-1	TGTGCCAGCAGTGAAGGCTCGCCACAGAACACTGAAGCTTTCTTT	CASSEGSPQNTEAFF
-	few	TRBV6-5	TRBJ2-7	TGTGCCAGCAGACCGTTCAGGGTCTCCTACGAGCAGTACTTC	CASRPFRVSYEQYF
-	few	TRBV15	TRBJ1-5	TGTGCCACCTCAGGGCACAATCAGCCCCAGCATTTT	CATSGHNQPQHF
-	-	TRBV18	TRBJ2-7	TGTGCCAGCTCACCTGAACAGGGGAGGAACGAGCAGTACTTC	CASSPEQGRNEQYF
TRBD2	-	TRBV7-2	TRBJ2-1	TGTGCCAGCAGCAGAACCGGGACTAGCGGGGGGAATGAGCAGTTCTTC	CASSRTGTSGGNEQFF
-	-	TRBV5-1	TRBJ2-3	TGCGCCAGCAGCTCTACGAGCACAGATACGCAGTATTTT	CASSSTSTDTQYF
-	-	TRBV2	TRBJ1-5	TGTGCCAGCAGTGTATCGGGAGGTCAGCCCCAGCATTTT	CASSVSGGQPQHF
-	-	TRBV12-3/TRBV12-4	TRBJ1-2	TGTGCCAGCAGTTCAGGGGCGCGCTATGGCTACACCTTC	CASSSGARYGYTF
-	-	TRBV29-1	TRBJ2-1	TGCAGCGCACAGCGGTTCTCCTACAATGAGCAGTTCTTC	CSAQRFSYNEQFF
-	-	TRBV9	TRBJ1-1	TGTGCCAGCAGCGTAGGACACTCCTTGAACACTGAAGCTTTCTTT	CASSVGHSLNTEAFF
-	-	TRBV15	TRBJ2-1	TGTGCCACCAGCAGAGTTGTTCGTGGGGGGTCCTACAATGAGCAGTTCTTC	CATSRVVRGGSYNEQFF
-	-	TRBV27	TRBJ1-6	TGTGCCAGCAGTCCCTTACAGGTCTCAGATTCACCCCTCCACTTT	CASSPLQVSDSPLHF
TRBD2	-	TRBV5-5	TRBJ2-2	TGTGCCAGCAGCCCGGCCCCTAGCGGGCAGAACACCGGGGAGCTGTTTTTT	CASSPAPSGQNTGELFF
-	-	TRBV5-1	TRBJ2-7	TGCGCCAGCAGCTTGCGGGGGATAACCTACGAGCAGTACTTC	CASSLRGITYEQYF
TRBD2	few	TRBV6-5	TRBJ2-7	TGTGCCAGCAGGGGGACTAGCGGGGGCGAGCAGTACTTC	CASRGTSGGEQYF
-	-	TRBV11-2	TRBJ1-2	TGTGCCAGCAGCTCCCTGAGGAGGGTGGACTATGGCTACACCTTC	CASSSLRRVDYGYTF
-	-	TRBV7-3	TRBJ2-1	TGTGCCAGCAGCTTAATGTCCGGGCAGGGCTACAATGAGCAGTTCTTC	CASSLMSGQGYNEQFF
-	-	TRBV29-1	TRBJ2-5	TGCAGCGTTGCCCACTTGAGGGTTTTGGCCGAGGGAGAGACCCAGTACTTC	CSVAHLRVLAEGETQYF
TRBD1	-	TRBV2	TRBJ1-5	TGTGCCAGCAGAGGGACAGTTAGGTTTTGGCAGCCCCAGCATTTT	CASRGTVRFWQPQHF
-	once	TRBV18	TRBJ2-7	TGTGCCAGCTCATCCAGGGCGACCTACGAGCAGTACTTC	CASSSRATYEQYF